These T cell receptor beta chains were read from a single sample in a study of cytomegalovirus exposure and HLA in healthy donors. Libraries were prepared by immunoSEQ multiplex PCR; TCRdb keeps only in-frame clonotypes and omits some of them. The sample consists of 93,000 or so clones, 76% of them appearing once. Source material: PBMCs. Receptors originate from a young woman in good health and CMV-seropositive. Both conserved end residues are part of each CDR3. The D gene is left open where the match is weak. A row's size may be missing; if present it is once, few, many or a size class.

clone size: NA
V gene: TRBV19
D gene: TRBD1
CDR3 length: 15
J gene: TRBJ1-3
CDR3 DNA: TGTGCCAGCAATCGGGGACAGTATCCTGGAAACACCATATATTTT
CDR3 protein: CASNRGQYPGNTIYF

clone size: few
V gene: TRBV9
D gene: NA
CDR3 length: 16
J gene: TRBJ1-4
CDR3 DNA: TGTGCCAGCAGCGTAGCCCCCTCGGGACGGGGGGAAAAACTGTTTTTT
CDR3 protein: CASSVAPSGRGEKLFF

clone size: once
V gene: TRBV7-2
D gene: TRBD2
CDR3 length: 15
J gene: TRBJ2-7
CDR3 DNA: TGTGCCAGCAGCTTGGTGCCTAGCGGGTACTACGAGCAGTACTTC
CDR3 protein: CASSLVPSGYYEQYF

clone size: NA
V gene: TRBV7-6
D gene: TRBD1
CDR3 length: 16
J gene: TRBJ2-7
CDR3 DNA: TGTGCCAGCAGCTCCGGGACAGGGGGCGTCTCCTACGAGCAGTACTTC
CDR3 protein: CASSSGTGGVSYEQYF

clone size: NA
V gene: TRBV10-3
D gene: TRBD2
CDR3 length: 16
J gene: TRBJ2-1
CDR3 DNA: TGTGCCATCAGTGAGTCGATGGGACTACTAGCGGGGGACCAGTTCTTC
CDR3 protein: CAISESMGLLAGDQFF

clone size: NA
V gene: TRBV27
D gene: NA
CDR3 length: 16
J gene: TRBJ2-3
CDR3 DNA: TGTGCCACCCGAGCCCGGGCTAGCCTTCACACAGATACGCAGTATTTT
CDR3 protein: CATRARASLHTDTQYF

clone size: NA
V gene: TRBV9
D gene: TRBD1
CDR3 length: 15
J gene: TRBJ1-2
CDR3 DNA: TGTGCCAGCAGCCCGACCGGGACAGGCACCTATGGCTACACCTTC
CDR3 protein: CASSPTGTGTYGYTF

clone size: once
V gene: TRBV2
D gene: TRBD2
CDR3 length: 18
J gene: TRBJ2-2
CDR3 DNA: TGTGCCAGCAGTGAACGGGCTAGCGGGGGGTTTAACACCGGGGAGCTGTTTTTT
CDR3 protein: CASSERASGGFNTGELFF

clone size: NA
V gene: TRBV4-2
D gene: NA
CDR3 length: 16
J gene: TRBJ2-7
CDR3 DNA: TGTGCCAGCAGCCAAGATGACGACAGGAAGTACTACGAGCAGTACTTC
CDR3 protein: CASSQDDDRKYYEQYF

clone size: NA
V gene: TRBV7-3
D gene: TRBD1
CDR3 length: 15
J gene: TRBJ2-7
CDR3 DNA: TGTGCCAGCAGCTTAACAGGACAGGGGGCGTACGAGCAGTACTTC
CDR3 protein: CASSLTGQGAYEQYF

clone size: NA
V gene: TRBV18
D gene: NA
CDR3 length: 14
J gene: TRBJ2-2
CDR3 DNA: TGTGCCAGCTCACCACAGCCTTTTTCCGGGGAGCTGTTTTTT
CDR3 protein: CASSPQPFSGELFF

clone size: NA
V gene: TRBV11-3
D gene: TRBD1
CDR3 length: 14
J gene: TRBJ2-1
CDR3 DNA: TGTGCCAGCAGCTCCCCGAGGGGGCTAAATGAGCAGTTCTTC
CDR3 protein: CASSSPRGLNEQFF

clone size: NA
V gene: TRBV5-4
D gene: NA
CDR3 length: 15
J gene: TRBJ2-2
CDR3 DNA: TGTGCCAGCAGCCTGTACAGGGAATCTCCCGGGGAGCTGTTTTTT
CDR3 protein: CASSLYRESPGELFF

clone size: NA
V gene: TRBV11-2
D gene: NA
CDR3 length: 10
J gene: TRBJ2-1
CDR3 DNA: TGTGCCAGTGCAGGGCTTGAGCAGTTCTTC
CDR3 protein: CASAGLEQFF

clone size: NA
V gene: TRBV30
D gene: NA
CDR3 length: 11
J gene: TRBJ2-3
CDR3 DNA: TGTGCCTGGAGTTTGTCAGGTACGCAGTATTTT
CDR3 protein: CAWSLSGTQYF

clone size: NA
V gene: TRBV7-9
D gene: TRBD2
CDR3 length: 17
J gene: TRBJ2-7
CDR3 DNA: TGTGCCAGCAGCTCCCTCCCACAGCGGGAGAACCCCTACGAGCAGTACTTC
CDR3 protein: CASSSLPQRENPYEQYF

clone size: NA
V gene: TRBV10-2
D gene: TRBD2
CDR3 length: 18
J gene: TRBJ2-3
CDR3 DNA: TGCGCCAGCAGACGGAATCAAGCGGGGGGGCCGGGTACAGATACGCAGTATTTT
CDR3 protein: CASRRNQAGGPGTDTQYF

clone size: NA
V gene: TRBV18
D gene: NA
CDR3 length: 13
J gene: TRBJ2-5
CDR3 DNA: TGTGCCAGCTCACCGGCAGGTCGGGAGACCCAGTACTTC
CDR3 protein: CASSPAGRETQYF

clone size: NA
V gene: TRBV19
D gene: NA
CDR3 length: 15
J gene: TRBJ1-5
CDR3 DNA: TGTGCCAGTAGTATTCGGCAGCGGAGAGATCAGCCCCAGCATTTT
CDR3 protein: CASSIRQRRDQPQHF

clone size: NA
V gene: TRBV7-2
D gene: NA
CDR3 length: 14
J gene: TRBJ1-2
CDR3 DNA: TGTGCCAGCAGCTTGGGCGGGATCAACTATGGCTACACCTTC
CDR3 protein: CASSLGGINYGYTF

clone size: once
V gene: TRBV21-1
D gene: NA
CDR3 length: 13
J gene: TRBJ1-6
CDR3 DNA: TGTGCCAACAACAGGGGGCTTGATTCACCCCTCCACTTT
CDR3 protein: CANNRGLDSPLHF

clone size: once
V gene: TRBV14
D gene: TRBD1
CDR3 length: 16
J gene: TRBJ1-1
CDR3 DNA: TGTGCCAGCAGCCAAGGATACAGGGGGTCGAACACTGAAGCTTTCTTT
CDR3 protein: CASSQGYRGSNTEAFF

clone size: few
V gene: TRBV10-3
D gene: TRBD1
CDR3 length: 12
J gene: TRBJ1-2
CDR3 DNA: TGTGCCATTAGGGGGACAGGGGATGGCTACACCTTC
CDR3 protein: CAIRGTGDGYTF

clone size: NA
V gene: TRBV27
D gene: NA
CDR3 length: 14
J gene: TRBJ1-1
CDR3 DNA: TGTGCCAGCAGTTTATCAAGTTGGTGGCCTGGAGCTTTCTTT
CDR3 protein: CASSLSSWWPGAFF

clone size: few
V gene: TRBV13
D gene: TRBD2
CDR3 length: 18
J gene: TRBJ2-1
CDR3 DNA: TGTGCCAGCAGCCGGCAATCCCCACTAGCGGGGGGTCGTAATGAGCAGTTCTTC
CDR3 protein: CASSRQSPLAGGRNEQFF

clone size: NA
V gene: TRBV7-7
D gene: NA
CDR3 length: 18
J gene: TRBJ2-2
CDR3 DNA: TGTGCTAGCAGCTTGTCATCGCCGGGGACTCTTATATCCGGGGAGCTGTTTTTT
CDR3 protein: CASSLSSPGTLISGELFF

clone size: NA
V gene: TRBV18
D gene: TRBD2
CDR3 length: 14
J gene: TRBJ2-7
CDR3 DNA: TGTGCCAGCTCACCCCTGGGAGGGACCCACGAGCAGTACTTC
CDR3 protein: CASSPLGGTHEQYF

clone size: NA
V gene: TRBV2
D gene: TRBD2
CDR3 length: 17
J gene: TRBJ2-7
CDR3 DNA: TGTGCCAGCATCGACAGCCTAGCGGGAGGGAGCTCCTACGAGCAGTACTTC
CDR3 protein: CASIDSLAGGSSYEQYF

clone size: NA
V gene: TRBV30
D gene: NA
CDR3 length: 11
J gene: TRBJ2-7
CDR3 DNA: TGTGCCTGGAGTGCAGTCGACGAGCAGTACTTC
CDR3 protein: CAWSAVDEQYF